One sample yielded the 26 T cell receptor beta chains listed below, sequenced in a study of cytomegalovirus exposure and HLA in healthy donors. The PCR contained 60 Vbeta and 13 Jbeta primers. The protocol was immunoSEQ multiplex PCR, while the TCRdb copy is restricted to in-frame clones and leaves out a portion. The sample has under 150,000 clones, around three quarters seen once. The material sequenced was PBMCs. Receptors originate from a man aged 40-50 years in good health and CMV-seropositive.

The V call is TRBV6-1, the J call TRBJ2-7; 7 nucleotides agree with TRBD1. The CDR3 runs to 15 residues. V shed 6 bases and J 3 bases; nucleotides not matched to a gene: 11. Germline CDR1 reads MNHNS; CDR2 reads SASEGT. The CDR3 coding sequence is TGTGCCAGCAGGAAGACAGGGCTAATCTTCTACGAGCAGTACTTC. It translates to CASRKTGLIFYEQYF.

The gene calls are TRBV5-4 and TRBJ2-7; 8 nucleotides agree with TRBD1. CDR1 is SGHNT and CDR2 is YYREEE in the germline V gene (reference sequence). Losses at the gene ends were 1 base for V and 3 bases for J; bases not matched to a gene: 9. The CDR3 runs to 16 residues. DNA for the CDR3: TGTGCCAGCAGCTTGCCTAAGACAGGGGCTGGCTACGAGCAGTACTTC. Translation gives CASSLPKTGAGYEQYF.

This clone has only one observation. The rearrangement uses TRBV4-3 and TRBJ1-1, with D perhaps matching TRBD1 (5 bases). Germline V CDR1 and CDR2: LGHNA, YSLEER. V dropped 6 bases and J dropped 0 bases, with 11 bases sitting between them. The CDR3 runs to 14 residues. This CDR3 is CASRRGELNTEAFF. DNA for the CDR3: TGCGCCAGCAGGCGGGGGGAGTTGAACACTGAAGCTTTCTTT.

This sequence joins TRBV6-5 and TRBJ2-1; tentatively, D is TRBD2 (6 bases). The V gene's germline CDR1 is MNHEY and CDR2 SVGAGI. The CDR3 is made up of 14 amino acids. Between the trimmed V and J ends, which lost 2 bases and 3 bases, there was a span of 8 bases. The CDR3 here is CASSYPGLYNEQFF. CDR3 sequence (DNA): TGTGCCAGCAGTTACCCGGGACTCTACAATGAGCAGTTCTTC.

The chain links TRBV19 to TRBJ1-1; D remains ambiguous. CDR1 and CDR2 (germline): LNHDA, SQIVND (reference sequence). The CDR3 runs 14 residues. The V end lost 6 bases, the J end lost 1 base, and 12 bases lay between the germline ends. CDR3 residues: CASRTRGENTEAFF. For the CDR3, the DNA is TGTGCCAGTAGGACCCGAGGTGAGAACACTGAAGCTTTCTTT. Full variable domain (missing parts from reference TRBV19 and TRBJ1-1): DGGITQSPKYLFRKEGQNVTLSCEQNLNHDAMYWYRQDPGQGLRLIYYSQIVNDFQKGDIAEGYSVSREKKESFPLTVTSAQKNPTAFYLCASRTRGENTEAFFGQGTRLTVV.

The CDR3 here is CASRVGLTYGYTF. In nucleotides, the CDR3 is TGTGCCAGCAGAGTGGGCCTGACCTATGGCTACACCTTC. The chain has TRBV27 and TRBJ1-2; D gene uncertain. The CDR3 is 13 amino acids. V was clipped by 6 bases and J by 4 bases, with 12 bases between them. In germline, CDR1 is MNHEY, CDR2 SMNVEV (reference sequence).

This clone came up once. This sequence joins TRBV9 and TRBJ1-4, with TRBD1 as a possible D gene (6 bases). Per the germline V gene, CDR1 is SGDLS and CDR2 is YYNGEE. Trimming stripped 3 bases from V and 7 bases from J, with 16 bases between. This CDR3 contains 15 residues. CDR3 residues: CASSAAGVRSEKLFF. The CDR3 coding sequence is TGTGCCAGCAGCGCCGCAGGGGTGAGGAGTGAAAAACTGTTTTTT.

The chain uses TRBV6-5 and TRBJ2-7, with 9 nucleotides matching TRBD1. The germline V gene has CDR1 MNHEY and CDR2 SVGAGI. The CDR3 is 16 residues long. V lost 0 bases and J lost 0; bases outside the gene matches: 3. CDR3 in amino acids: CASSYSGTGSSYEQYF. CDR3 DNA: TGTGCCAGCAGTTACTCCGGGACAGGGAGCTCCTACGAGCAGTACTTC.

V and J are TRBV13 and TRBJ2-1, with 10 bases that match TRBD2. The CDR3 runs to 16 residues. The V gene end was trimmed by 5 bases and the J gene end by 3 bases; junction bases not matched to a gene: 7. The germline V gene encodes CDR1 PRHDT and CDR2 FYEKMQ (reference sequence). Here the CDR3 reads CASSAELAGYYNEQFF. Here the CDR3 DNA reads TGTGCCAGCAGCGCGGAACTAGCGGGATACTACAATGAGCAGTTCTTC.

This clone has more than one count but fewer than ten. The V call is TRBV5-1, the J call TRBJ2-5; a possible D gene is TRBD1 (6 bases). The J call is doubtful: the DNA matches TRBJ2-7 better. Germline V gene sequence: CDR1 SGHRS, CDR2 YFSETQ. This CDR3 is built from 15 residues. The CDR3 sequence is CASSLSQGMSYEQYF. The DNA of the CDR3 is TGCGCCAGCAGCTTGAGCCAGGGGATGTCCTACGAGCAGTACTTC.

This clone was picked up one time. The rearrangement uses TRBV7-8 and TRBJ1-1; 8 bases match TRBD1. The CDR3 runs 16 residues. V trimming: 5 bases; J trimming: 4 bases; junction bases outside the gene matches: 12. Per the germline V gene, CDR1 is SGHVS and CDR2 is FQNEAQ. The CDR3 DNA is TGTGCCAGCAGCCCAACAGGGGGAAGTGTAAGCACTGAAGCTTTCTTT. The encoded protein is CASSPTGGSVSTEAFF. The whole variable domain, filled in from reference TRBV7-8 and TRBJ1-1, reads GAGVSQSPRYKVAKRGQDVALRCDPISGHVSLFWYQQALGQGPEFLTYFQNEAQLDKSGLPSDRFFAERPEGSVSTLKIQRTQQEDSAVYLCASSPTGGSVSTEAFFGQGTRLTVV.

This clone was counted a few times. The chain joins TRBV5-4 to TRBJ1-1, with a possible D match to TRBD1 (5 bases). The V end was cut by 4 bases, the J end by 7 bases, with 11 bases between. CDR1 is SGHNT, CDR2 YYREEE, per germline (reference sequence). This CDR3 is 12 amino acids long. The CDR3 sequence is CASSGGDREAFF. The CDR3 region has the DNA TGTGCCAGCAGCGGCGGGGACCGTGAAGCTTTCTTT.

V usage is TRBV6-5 and J usage is TRBJ2-2; perhaps TRBD2 as D (5 bases). CDR3 length: 16 amino acids. In germline, CDR1 is MNHEY, CDR2 SVGAGI. Deletions cut 2 bases from V and 1 base from J, with 11 bases between. CDR3 in DNA: TGTGCCAGCAGTTACGAGAGGGTCAGGAACACCGGGGAGCTGTTTTTT. Translating it yields CASSYERVRNTGELFF.

This clone appeared once. V and J are TRBV4-2 and TRBJ2-2, with TRBD2 matching over 10 bases. V gave up 1 base and J gave up 0 bases; unmatched junction bases: 2. Germline CDR1 LGHNA, CDR2 YNFKEQ. CDR3 size: 17 residues. CDR3 amino acids: CASSQGGTSANTGELFF. In DNA, the CDR3 is TGTGCCAGCAGCCAAGGGGGGACTAGCGCGAACACCGGGGAGCTGTTTTTT.

The J gene is TRBJ2-3, the V gene TRBV6-6; 8 bases map to TRBD1. Trimming cost V 7 bases and J 4 bases; bases outside gene matches: 13. The CDR3 sequence is 16 residues long. Germline V lookup: CDR1 MNHNY, CDR2 SVGAGI (reference sequence). The CDR3 DNA reads TGTGCCAGCAATGTAGCAGGACAGGGTCTAGCAGATACGCAGTATTTT. Translation: CASNVAGQGLADTQYF.

This chain connects TRBV18 to TRBJ2-2; possibly TRBD2 for D (5 bases). CDR3 length equals 15 residues. Trimming removed 1 base from V and 1 base from J, with 7 bases in between. Per germline, CDR1 KGHSH and CDR2 LQKENI. CDR3 coding DNA: TGTGCCAGCTCACCACGAGAGGGGAACACCGGGGAGCTGTTTTTT. Residues: CASSPREGNTGELFF.

This clone is judged medium-sized (0.01 to 0.1%). The rearrangement joins TRBV7-9 to TRBJ1-6; 7 nucleotides agree with TRBD1. The CDR3 covers 17 residues. CDR1 and CDR2 (germline): SEHNR, FQNEAQ (reference sequence). Trimming cost V 4 bases and J 9 bases; bases outside gene matches: 15. The CDR3 coding sequence is TGTGCCAGCAGCTCCCATGATCGACAGGGTGTGGGTTCACCCCTCCACTTT. This translates into CASSSHDRQGVGSPLHF.

This rearrangement joins TRBV19 to TRBJ2-2, with TRBD2 identical over 10 bases. V lost 10 bases, J lost 0 bases, and 5 bases stayed unmatched. CDR1 and CDR2 from the germline V gene are LNHDA and SQIVND (reference sequence). This CDR3 contains 15 residues. CDR3 in DNA: TGTGCCACCAAACTAGCGGGGCCGAACACCGGGGAGCTGTTTTTT. Translating it yields CATKLAGPNTGELFF.

This chain connects TRBV6-5 to TRBJ1-3, with TRBD1 matching over 7 bases. Germline trimming cut 6 bases from V and 1 base from J; bases unmatched to any gene: 3. The CDR3 extends over 14 amino acids. From germline, CDR1 is MNHEY and CDR2 SVGAGI. CDR3: CASSLGQSGNTIYF. DNA of the CDR3: TGTGCCAGCAGCTTGGGACAGTCTGGAAACACCATATATTTT.

V gene TRBV4-2 combines with J gene TRBJ2-4, with D tentatively TRBD2 (6 bases). V shed 5 bases and J shed 8 bases, with 13 bases lying between them. This CDR3 is 13 amino acids long. CDR1 is LGHNA and CDR2 is YNFKEQ in the germline V gene. This CDR3 is CASSRNPGDIQYF. CDR3 nucleotides: TGTGCCAGCAGCAGAAACCCGGGGGACATTCAGTACTTC.

The chain links TRBV28 to TRBJ2-7; 7 nucleotides align to TRBD1. The germline V gene has CDR1 MDHEN and CDR2 SYDVKM. V trimming: 9 bases; J trimming: 2 bases; junction bases outside the gene matches: 7. The CDR3 totals 13 residues. The CDR3 DNA is TGTGCCAGTTCAGACAGGGTTCCCTACGAGCAGTACTTC. Its translation is CASSDRVPYEQYF.

This chain connects TRBV18 to TRBJ1-5; TRBD1 aligns across 7 bases. Germline V gene sequence: CDR1 KGHSH, CDR2 LQKENI. Germline trimming cut 6 bases from V and 0 bases from J; bases unmatched to any gene: 5. The CDR3 is made up of 15 amino acids. CDR3 residues: CASSLDRDSNQPQHF. The CDR3 region has the DNA TGTGCCAGCTCCCTCGACAGGGATAGCAATCAGCCCCAGCATTTT. Filled out from reference TRBV18 and TRBJ1-5, the complete variable domain reads NAGVMQNPRHLVRRRGQEARLRCSPMKGHSHVYWYRQLPEEGLKFMVYLQKENIIDESGMPKERFSAEFPKEGPSILRIQQVVRGDSAAYFCASSLDRDSNQPQHFGDGTRLSIL.

V usage is TRBV5-4 and J usage is TRBJ2-3, with 8 bases lining up with TRBD2. The CDR3 has 15 amino acids. Germline-derived CDR1 and CDR2 are SGHNT and YYREEE (reference sequence). Losses at the gene ends were 0 bases for V and 4 bases for J; bases not matched to a gene: 4. Here the CDR3 DNA reads TGTGCCAGCAGCTTGGGCGGGGGGTTGGCAGATACGCAGTATTTT. The encoded protein is CASSLGGGLADTQYF.

V usage is TRBV6-1 and J usage is TRBJ1-1, with D unresolved. V gave up 7 bases and J gave up 0 bases, with 9 bases separating them. Germline CDR1 MNHNS, CDR2 SASEGT. This CDR3 has 13 residues. The CDR3 DNA is TGTGCCAGCATCTCTCTCTTGAACACTGAAGCTTTCTTT. This encodes CASISLLNTEAFF.

This CDR3 reads CASSLGSGQGTTTEAFF. The CDR3 bases are TGCGCCAGCAGCCTTGGATCTGGACAGGGTACTACCACTGAAGCTTTCTTT. The J gene is TRBJ1-1, the V gene TRBV4-1, with 8 bases lining up with TRBD1. The trim removed 4 bases at V and 4 bases at J, leaving 14 bases unmatched. This CDR3 is built from 17 residues. Germline CDR1 MGHRA, CDR2 YSYEKL.

Concerning this clone: This likely stems from a read error, as it lies one base from a far larger clone. V gene TRBV6-4 combines with J gene TRBJ1-5; possibly TRBD1 for D (6 bases). Germline-derived CDR1 and CDR2 are MRHNA and SNTAGT. V gave up 11 bases and J gave up 9 bases, with 17 bases separating them. CDR3 length equals 12 residues. The CDR3 region is CARSRGRTPQHF. The CDR3 DNA follows: TGTGCCCGCTCCAGGGGAAGGACGCCCCAGCATTTT.